One and the same sample provided the 8 T cell receptor beta chains below, sequenced in a study of T cells after yellow fever vaccination. TCRdb reprocessed the 5' RACE reads with MiXCR, giving one entry per CDR3 protein. The sample lists approximately 550,000 distinct CDR3 sequences, 19% seen once, with roughly 13% in the top ten. The material was PBMCs, obtained 15 days after the yellow fever booster vaccination. The receptors stem from a man aged 25 to 40 who received the YFV17D yellow fever vaccine.

A few counts support this clonotype. The V gene is TRBV10-3, the J gene TRBJ2-1; D possibly matches TRBD1 or TRBD2 (5 bases each). The CDR3 runs 15 residues. The V gene's germline CDR1 is ENHRY and CDR2 SYGVKD. Trimming cost V 0 bases and J 6 bases, with 12 bases left between them. In nucleotides, the CDR3 is TGTGCCATCAGTGAGTCAAGGGGAGCGGTCAATGAGCAGTTCTTC. This encodes CAISESRGAVNEQFF.

The table lists this clonotype with a few counts. V gene TRBV7-2 combines with J gene TRBJ2-7; 7 bases are a match to TRBD2. Trimming cost V 4 bases and J 4 bases; bases outside gene matches: 7. The CDR3 runs 14 residues. The germline V gene encodes CDR1 SGHTA and CDR2 FQGNSA. Written as DNA, the CDR3 is TGTGCCAGCAGCTCAGAGGGACTAACTTACGAGCAGTACTTC. It encodes CASSSEGLTYEQYF.

The chain combines TRBV12-3 or TRBV12-4 with TRBJ1-2; no clear D. The CDR3 runs to 13 residues. The V end lost 0 bases, the J end lost 4 bases, and 6 bases lay between the germline ends. The CDR3 here is CASSLAGVYGYTF. As DNA, the CDR3 is TGTGCCAGCAGTTTAGCAGGCGTCTATGGCTACACCTTC.

V and J are TRBV20-1 and TRBJ2-1; 7 nucleotides match TRBD2. CDR3 size: 14 residues. The germline V gene has CDR1 DFQATT and CDR2 SNEGSKA (reference sequence). V dropped 3 bases and J dropped 8; count of bases not matched to a gene: 10. DNA for the CDR3: TGCAGTGCTAGTGGGAGGGATTGGATTGATGAGCAGTTCTTC. Translating gives CSASGRDWIDEQFF.

The rearrangement links TRBV6-6 to TRBJ1-2, with a weak D call TRBD1 (6 bases). Per the germline V gene, CDR1 is MNHNY and CDR2 is SVGAGI (reference sequence). V lost 7 bases and J lost 1, with 10 bases in between. This CDR3 has 13 residues. The CDR3 DNA reads as TGTGCCAGCAAAAGGGACAATAACTATGGCTACACCTTC. As protein: CASKRDNNYGYTF.

V gene TRBV12-3 or TRBV12-4 combines with J gene TRBJ2-3; 7 positions agree with TRBD1. CDR3 length equals 15 residues. The V segment lost 7 bases and the J segment 2 bases; nucleotides outside the gene matches: 9. CDR3 sequence: CASTPDRAHTDTQYF. The CDR3 DNA is TGTGCCAGCACTCCCGACAGGGCCCACACAGATACGCAGTATTTT.

This clonotype was counted only a few times. The chain uses TRBV15 and TRBJ2-7; a possible D gene is TRBD2 (5 bases). Germline V gene lookup returns CDR1 LNHNV and CDR2 YYDKDF (reference sequence). CDR3 length: 15 residues. V was trimmed by 0 bases and J by 4 bases, leaving 13 bases between them. In DNA, the CDR3 is TGTGCCACCAGCAGAGATTGGGGAGAGGGTTACGAGCAGTACTTC. Its protein product is CATSRDWGEGYEQYF.

This clonotype was seen only a few times. The rearrangement links TRBV7-6 to TRBJ2-2, with TRBD1 identical over 9 bases. The V gene's germline CDR1 is SGHVS and CDR2 FNYEAQ. The J segment lost 5 bases and the V segment lost 10 bases, leaving 5 bases of the junction unmatched. The CDR3 totals 13 residues. The chain's CDR3 is CATRDRDTGELFF. The CDR3 DNA reads as TGTGCCACCCGGGACAGGGATACCGGGGAGCTGTTTTTT.